The 18 T cell receptor beta chains listed next were all sequenced from one sample in a study of T-cell memory formation after mild COVID-19. TCRdb independently ran MiXCR on the 5' RACE reads; one entry per CDR3 protein. This repertoire shows about 29,000 distinct CDR3 sequences, more than 10% found once; its top ten account for roughly 15%. Sequenced material: PBMCs or a T cell subset sorted from them (not recorded which). The receptors here all came from an adult woman who had mild COVID-19 (a few samples of this study predate the infection). Cell type and time point are not known.

This clonotype was observed at least ten times. The V and J genes are TRBV20-1 and TRBJ2-7, with a weak D call TRBD2 (6 bases). V gave up 6 bases and J gave up 0 bases, with 18 bases separating them. CDR1 and CDR2 from the germline V gene are DFQATT and SNEGSKA (reference sequence). CDR3 length: 15 residues. For the CDR3, the DNA is TGCAGTGCCGCGAGAGCGGGCTGGGACTCCTACGAGCAGTACTTC. Residues: CSAARAGWDSYEQYF.

This clonotype was recorded many times. The CDR3 nucleotides read TGTGCCAGCAGCTTGCCGGGGGGGGGCACAGATACGCAGTATTTT. Its protein product is CASSLPGGGTDTQYF. The gene calls are TRBV7-6 and TRBJ2-3; 8 bases fit TRBD2. The V and J ends lost 3 bases and 1 base, in that order; junction bases with no gene match: 3. Germline-derived CDR1 and CDR2 are SGHVS and FNYEAQ. The CDR3 covers 15 residues.

This clonotype showed up many times. The chain combines TRBV7-6 with TRBJ1-5; the D gene is possibly TRBD1 (6 bases). Trimming stripped 6 bases from V and 0 bases from J, with 12 bases between. The CDR3 spans 15 residues. Germline V lookup: CDR1 SGHVS, CDR2 FNYEAQ. The CDR3 DNA is TGTGCCAGCAGTTCCGGACAGCATAGCAATCAGCCCCAGCATTTT. It translates to CASSSGQHSNQPQHF.

This clonotype was recorded many times. The J gene is TRBJ2-1, the V gene TRBV12-3 or TRBV12-4; 16 nucleotides match TRBD2. V was clipped by 5 bases and J by 7 bases; unmatched bases: 2. This CDR3 contains 15 residues. In nucleotides, the CDR3 is TGTGCCAGCAGTAGGGGACTAGCGGGAGGGAATGAGCAGTTCTTC. It is translated as CASSRGLAGGNEQFF.

This clonotype was observed at least ten times. The chain employs TRBV30 and TRBJ1-2; D ambiguous. CDR1 GTSNPN and CDR2 SVGIG come from the germline V gene (reference sequence). Trimming took 2 bases from V and 3 from J, leaving 16 bases between them. The CDR3 length is 15 residues. CDR3 amino acids: CAWSYAGYWDYGYTF. CDR3 sequence (DNA): TGTGCCTGGAGTTACGCGGGGTATTGGGACTATGGCTACACCTTC.

This clonotype showed up many times. The rearrangement links TRBV4-1 to TRBJ1-5, with TRBD1 matching 10 bases. Germline CDR1 is MGHRA and CDR2 is YSYEKL. The CDR3 consists of 19 residues. V lost 4 bases to trimming and J lost 2 bases; unmatched junction nucleotides: 14. The CDR3 DNA reads TGCGCCAGCAGCCCCCCATGGGACAGGGGCCGGGATGGCAATCAGCCCCAGCATTTT. Amino acids: CASSPPWDRGRDGNQPQHF.

The rearrangement uses TRBV12-3 or TRBV12-4 and TRBJ2-1, with D possibly matching TRBD1 (5 bases). The CDR3 consists of 15 residues. The V and J ends lost 5 bases and 3 bases respectively, with 14 bases between them. CDR3 nucleotide sequence: TGTGCCAGCAGTCCGACGCAGGGCCGCTACAATGAGCAGTTCTTC. It specifies CASSPTQGRYNEQFF.

This clonotype was seen ten or more times. This sequence joins TRBV6-6 and TRBJ1-6; D ambiguous. The CDR3 extends over 13 amino acids. From germline, CDR1 is MNHNY and CDR2 SVGAGI (reference sequence). Between the trimmed V and J ends, which lost 7 bases and 8 bases, there was a span of 12 bases. The CDR3: CASKVIEYSPLHF. The CDR3 DNA follows: TGTGCCAGCAAGGTTATCGAGTATTCACCCCTCCACTTT.

This clonotype was seen many times. V is TRBV7-3 and J is TRBJ2-2; weak D call: TRBD2 (5 bases). The CDR3 spans 17 residues. Germline CDR1 SGHTA, CDR2 FQGTGA. Between the trimmed V and J ends, which lost 5 bases and 1 base, there was a span of 17 bases. The CDR3, as DNA: TGTGCCAGCAGCCCCACGCCCTCTGGAGGGAACACCGGGGAGCTGTTTTTT. This gives the protein CASSPTPSGGNTGELFF. Together with reference TRBV7-3 and TRBJ2-2, the CDR3 gives the full variable domain: GAGVSQTPSNKVTEKGKYVELRCDPISGHTALYWYRQSLGQGPEFLIYFQGTGAADDSGLPNDRFFAVRPEGSVSTLKIQRTERGDSAVYLCASSPTPSGGNTGELFFGEGSRLTVL.

This clonotype has ten or more counts. The chain has TRBV7-3 and TRBJ1-1; 8 bases fit TRBD1. Germline V gene data show CDR1 as SGHTA and CDR2 as FQGTGA. This CDR3 is 15 amino acids long. V dropped 5 bases and J dropped 4; count of bases not matched to a gene: 9. CDR3 nucleotides: TGTGCCAGCAGCCTAGAACAGGGGGTTGGCACTGAAGCTTTCTTT. It specifies CASSLEQGVGTEAFF. The entire variable domain, with the rest obtained from reference TRBV7-3 and TRBJ1-1, is as follows: GAGVSQTPSNKVTEKGKYVELRCDPISGHTALYWYRQSLGQGPEFLIYFQGTGAADDSGLPNDRFFAVRPEGSVSTLKIQRTERGDSAVYLCASSLEQGVGTEAFFGQGTRLTVV.

This clonotype was picked up many times. The V call is TRBV7-6, the J call TRBJ2-7; 14 bases are shared with TRBD2. The CDR3 runs 16 residues. V was pared by 5 bases and J by 4 bases, with 7 bases of the junction left unmatched. Germline CDR1 is SGHVS and CDR2 is FNYEAQ. As DNA, the CDR3 is TGTGCCAGCAGCCTCCTCGGGACTAGCGGGAGTTACGAGCAGTACTTC. Translated, it gives CASSLLGTSGSYEQYF.

This clonotype was detected ten times or more. The CDR3 DNA follows: TGTGCCAGCAGTCCCCGGACTAGCGAAGCCGGGGAGCTGTTTTTT. It translates to CASSPRTSEAGELFF. This chain uses TRBV12-3 or TRBV12-4 with TRBJ2-2; 9 nucleotides line up with TRBD2. V dropped 5 bases and J dropped 6; count of bases not matched to a gene: 7. The CDR3 is 15 amino acids.

This clonotype has at least ten counts. The V call is TRBV20-1, the J call TRBJ2-3, with 7 bases fitting TRBD1. Germline CDR1 reads DFQATT; CDR2 reads SNEGSKA (reference sequence). This CDR3 comprises 14 residues. V lost 3 bases, J lost 3 bases, and 6 bases stayed unmatched. The DNA for the CDR3 is TGCAGTGCTAGTACGACAGGGTGGACAGATACGCAGTATTTT. This gives the protein CSASTTGWTDTQYF.

This clonotype was counted between two and nine times. The gene calls are TRBV27 and TRBJ2-5; D is unclear. The CDR3 runs to 15 residues. Germline lookup yields CDR1 MNHEY and CDR2 SMNVEV (reference sequence). Trimming took off 6 bases at V and 1 base at J, with 15 bases between the two ends. The CDR3 region has the DNA TGTGCCAGCAGACTTGGTCCGCAGAGCCAAGAGACCCAGTACTTC. Protein sequence: CASRLGPQSQETQYF.

This clonotype was detected many times. The rearrangement links TRBV4-2 to TRBJ2-1, with 8 bases that match TRBD2. The CDR3 runs 17 residues. Germline lookup yields CDR1 LGHNA and CDR2 YNFKEQ. The V gene end was trimmed by 2 bases and the J gene end by 4 bases; junction bases not matched to a gene: 10. CDR3 DNA: TGTGCCAGCAGCCAACAACTAGCGGCCTCTGGGTACAATGAGCAGTTCTTC. Its translation: CASSQQLAASGYNEQFF.

This clonotype was counted ten times or more. The chain uses TRBV4-1 and TRBJ2-3, with no clear D. V was pared by 2 bases and J by 0 bases, with 21 bases between. CDR1 and CDR2 from the germline V gene are MGHRA and YSYEKL. This CDR3 has 19 residues. The CDR3 coding sequence is TGCGCCAGCAGCCAACCGTCTCTTTCCCGGACGGCCAGCACAGATACGCAGTATTTT. Translating it yields CASSQPSLSRTASTDTQYF.

This clonotype was detected ten times or more. The chain recombines TRBV20-1 with TRBJ1-5; the D gene is possibly TRBD1 (6 bases). The V and J ends lost 5 bases and 7 bases respectively, with 18 bases between them. Germline V lookup: CDR1 DFQATT, CDR2 SNEGSKA (reference sequence). This CDR3 comprises 14 residues. CDR3 sequence (DNA): TGCAGTGCTCCCGCGCAGGGGCCGAAGCAGCCCCAGCATTTT. It is translated as CSAPAQGPKQPQHF.

This clonotype was seen ten or more times. This CDR3 is CATSDKAGRGTDTQYF. CDR3 bases: TGTGCCACCAGTGACAAGGCGGGGCGCGGCACAGATACGCAGTATTTT. The rearrangement joins TRBV24-1 to TRBJ2-3; TRBD2 is a possible D gene (6 bases). V lost 4 bases, J lost 1 base, and 14 bases lay in between. Germline lookup yields CDR1 KGHDR and CDR2 SFDVKD. The CDR3 sequence is 16 residues long.